This T cell receptor beta chain was observed in a study of blood T cell repertoires in COVID-19. The overall study: Sites in the United States, Italy and Spain provided acute and convalescent COVID-19 samples. Sources were T cells, B-cell-depleted T cells, or PBMCs; the material itself was cDNA or gDNA.

Germline values: CDR1 MDHEN, CDR2 SYDVKM. This CDR3 has 17 amino acids. Trimming left V 2 bases short and J 1 base short, with 15 bases between. This clone was picked up one time. Authors' analysis steps: For nucleated cells, counts were estimated from reference gene primer amplification. TCRdb's copy holds only in-frame clones and misses some; the assay was immunoSEQ multiplex PCR. The V and J calls and clone size come from that table; D and trimming were worked out from the DNA. The sample lists 400,000 to 500,000 clones, approximately 90% occurring once. This receptor was obtained from a woman aged 18-29 years who had been exposed to COVID-19. The chain employs TRBV28 and TRBJ1-3, with a possible D match to TRBD1 (5 bases). Sequencing was performed on PBMCs or T cells enriched from blood (not recorded which). CDR3 sequence reads: CASSLNPPRGSGNTIYF. The CDR3, as DNA: TGTGCCAGCAGTTTAAATCCCCCGCGGGGGTCTGGAAACACCATATATTTT.